A selection of T cell receptor beta chains follows, all from one sample in a study of OX40 agonist ivuxolimab in advanced cancers. Produced via immunoSEQ multiplex PCR; TCRdb's table is partial and in-frame only. The sample has tens of thousands of clones, 75% to 90% seen once. Sequences were derived from CD4+ or CD8+ T cells sorted from blood, sampled in a trial of the OX40 agonist ivuxolimab. These TCRs come from an adult with an advanced solid tumor such as melanoma, head and neck, liver or kidney cancer. CDR3s include the opening cysteine and the closing phenylalanine or tryptophan. D genes are given only for firm matches. A clone size is listed for some rows: how often the clone was seen (once, few, many), or a class if it is expanded.

cdr3_nt: TGCGCCAGCAGCCAGACTAGCGGGCCCAGGGGGCACAATGAGCAGTTCTTC; cdr3_aa: CASSQTSGPRGHNEQFF; d_call: TRBD2; j_call: TRBJ2-1; clone_size: -; v_call: TRBV4-1
cdr3_nt: TGCGCCAGCAGCAAGTCGGGACTAGCGGGAGTCTACGAGCAGTACTTC; cdr3_aa: CASSKSGLAGVYEQYF; d_call: TRBD2; j_call: TRBJ2-7; clone_size: -; v_call: TRBV4-1
cdr3_nt: TGTGCCAGTAGTATCCGAGACAGGGGGTTTTTTGGAAACACCATATATTTT; cdr3_aa: CASSIRDRGFFGNTIYF; d_call: TRBD1; j_call: TRBJ1-3; clone_size: -; v_call: TRBV19
cdr3_nt: TGTGCCAGCAGCGTAGATCACGGGAGCTCCTACAATGAGCAGTTCTTC; cdr3_aa: CASSVDHGSSYNEQFF; d_call: -; j_call: TRBJ2-1; clone_size: -; v_call: TRBV9
cdr3_nt: TGTGCCAGCAGCTTGGAGGCAGGGGGCTCCTACGAGCAGTACTTC; cdr3_aa: CASSLEAGGSYEQYF; d_call: TRBD1; j_call: TRBJ2-7; clone_size: -; v_call: TRBV5-4
cdr3_nt: TGTGCCAGCAGCTCGACAGACAGGGGAGGCACAGATACGCAGTATTTT; cdr3_aa: CASSSTDRGGTDTQYF; d_call: TRBD1; j_call: TRBJ2-3; clone_size: -; v_call: TRBV5-6
cdr3_nt: TGTGCCAGTCGTCCTAGCGGGAGTTTCCACGAGCAGTACTTC; cdr3_aa: CASRPSGSFHEQYF; d_call: TRBD2; j_call: TRBJ2-7; clone_size: -; v_call: TRBV2
cdr3_nt: TGTGCCAGCAGCTTAGCGACACCCTCCGGGACAGCCTATGGCTACACCTTC; cdr3_aa: CASSLATPSGTAYGYTF; d_call: TRBD1; j_call: TRBJ1-2; clone_size: -; v_call: TRBV7-2
cdr3_nt: TGTGCCAGCACCATGGGTAGCTATGGCTACACCTTC; cdr3_aa: CASTMGSYGYTF; d_call: -; j_call: TRBJ1-2; clone_size: -; v_call: TRBV7-9
cdr3_nt: TGTGCCAGCAGCTTAGGACTCAGCGGGGGGCAGTTCTTC; cdr3_aa: CASSLGLSGGQFF; d_call: TRBD2; j_call: TRBJ2-1; clone_size: -; v_call: TRBV5-6
cdr3_nt: TGTGCCAGCAGTCCCCCTGTCACTGAAGCTTTCTTT; cdr3_aa: CASSPPVTEAFF; d_call: -; j_call: TRBJ1-1; clone_size: -; v_call: TRBV28
cdr3_nt: TGCGCCAGCAGCCAGCAGGGGATCTCCTACGAGCAGTACTTC; cdr3_aa: CASSQQGISYEQYF; d_call: -; j_call: TRBJ2-7; clone_size: -; v_call: TRBV4-1
cdr3_nt: TGTGCCAGCAGCTTAGAGGGACTAGCGGGAGTGATGGCCCAGTACTTC; cdr3_aa: CASSLEGLAGVMAQYF; d_call: TRBD2; j_call: TRBJ2-5; clone_size: -; v_call: TRBV7-6
cdr3_nt: TGTGCCACCAGCAGTTTGACAGGGCAATGGGGTATTGCAACTAATGAAAAACTGTTTTTT; cdr3_aa: CATSSLTGQWGIATNEKLFF; d_call: TRBD1; j_call: TRBJ1-4; clone_size: -; v_call: TRBV15
cdr3_nt: TGCGCCAGCAGCCTGATTGGGGGGTACTACAATGAGCAGTTCTTC; cdr3_aa: CASSLIGGYYNEQFF; d_call: -; j_call: TRBJ2-1; clone_size: -; v_call: TRBV4-1
cdr3_nt: TGTGCCAGCAGCTTAGGCGGGGTGATGGTTGGCACAGATACGCAGTATTTT; cdr3_aa: CASSLGGVMVGTDTQYF; d_call: -; j_call: TRBJ2-3; clone_size: -; v_call: TRBV11-2
cdr3_nt: TGCGCCAGCAGCCAAGGATCATCGGGCTTAAACACCATATATTTT; cdr3_aa: CASSQGSSGLNTIYF; d_call: -; j_call: TRBJ1-3; clone_size: -; v_call: TRBV4-1
cdr3_nt: TGTGCCAGCAGCTTAGAATCCGTCCCCTACGAGCAGTACTTC; cdr3_aa: CASSLESVPYEQYF; d_call: -; j_call: TRBJ2-7; clone_size: -; v_call: TRBV5-6
cdr3_nt: TGTGCCAGCAGCGACCGCTGGGACGTCACCCAAGAGACCCAGTACTTC; cdr3_aa: CASSDRWDVTQETQYF; d_call: -; j_call: TRBJ2-5; clone_size: -; v_call: TRBV7-9
cdr3_nt: TGTGCCAGCAGCTCGGGCACCATATATTTT; cdr3_aa: CASSSGTIYF; d_call: -; j_call: TRBJ1-3; clone_size: few; v_call: TRBV11-2
cdr3_nt: TGTGCCAGCAGTGAAGACTACATCTCCTACGAGCAGTACTTC; cdr3_aa: CASSEDYISYEQYF; d_call: -; j_call: TRBJ2-7; clone_size: -; v_call: TRBV6-1
cdr3_nt: TGTGCCACCTCAAGCGAGCAGATGAACACCGGGGAGCTGTTTTTT; cdr3_aa: CATSSEQMNTGELFF; d_call: -; j_call: TRBJ2-2; clone_size: -; v_call: TRBV15
cdr3_nt: TGTGCCAGCAGTTACGGTACAGGGGGACACAATGAGCAGTTCTTC; cdr3_aa: CASSYGTGGHNEQFF; d_call: TRBD1; j_call: TRBJ2-1; clone_size: -; v_call: TRBV6-5
cdr3_nt: TGTGCCAGCAGTTTAACCCTGGGGGGACAGGGGGAACAGCCCCAGCATTTT; cdr3_aa: CASSLTLGGQGEQPQHF; d_call: TRBD1; j_call: TRBJ1-5; clone_size: -; v_call: TRBV27
cdr3_nt: TGTGCCAGCAGCTCCGGGCCTAGCGCAAAAGAGACCCAGTACTTC; cdr3_aa: CASSSGPSAKETQYF; d_call: -; j_call: TRBJ2-5; clone_size: -; v_call: TRBV11-3
cdr3_nt: TGTGCCAGCAGGAGGACAGGATTAGTCTCCTACAATGAGCAGTTCTTC; cdr3_aa: CASRRTGLVSYNEQFF; d_call: TRBD1; j_call: TRBJ2-1; clone_size: -; v_call: TRBV7-2
cdr3_nt: TGTGCCAGCATACGGGGAGATGAGCAGTTCTTC; cdr3_aa: CASIRGDEQFF; d_call: -; j_call: TRBJ2-1; clone_size: -; v_call: TRBV6-1
cdr3_nt: TGTGCCTGGAGTGGAGGGGACGGCACCTACGAGCAGTACTTC; cdr3_aa: CAWSGGDGTYEQYF; d_call: -; j_call: TRBJ2-7; clone_size: -; v_call: TRBV30
cdr3_nt: TGTGCCAGCAGTCTTACTAGCGGGGTACACAATGAGCAGTTCTTC; cdr3_aa: CASSLTSGVHNEQFF; d_call: TRBD2; j_call: TRBJ2-1; clone_size: -; v_call: TRBV6-5
cdr3_nt: TGCGCCAGCAGGGGACTAGCGGGAGATACGCAGTATTTT; cdr3_aa: CASRGLAGDTQYF; d_call: TRBD2; j_call: TRBJ2-3; clone_size: -; v_call: TRBV10-1
cdr3_nt: TGCAGCGTTGATGGTCTGGGGACAGGGGGCGAAAATGAGCAGTTCTTC; cdr3_aa: CSVDGLGTGGENEQFF; d_call: TRBD1; j_call: TRBJ2-1; clone_size: -; v_call: TRBV29-1
cdr3_nt: TGTGCCAGCAGCGGGAGGGGGATAGAAGCTAACTATGGCTACACCTTC; cdr3_aa: CASSGRGIEANYGYTF; d_call: -; j_call: TRBJ1-2; clone_size: -; v_call: TRBV5-8
cdr3_nt: TGTGCCAGCAGCTTAGATTCGCCAGGGTACCACACTGAAGCTTTCTTT; cdr3_aa: CASSLDSPGYHTEAFF; d_call: -; j_call: TRBJ1-1; clone_size: -; v_call: TRBV11-2
cdr3_nt: TGTGCCAGCAGACGAGGGACCACTGAAGCTTTCTTT; cdr3_aa: CASRRGTTEAFF; d_call: -; j_call: TRBJ1-1; clone_size: once; v_call: TRBV27
cdr3_nt: TGTGCCAGCAGCTTGAACAGAATAACTAATGAAAAACTGTTTTTT; cdr3_aa: CASSLNRITNEKLFF; d_call: -; j_call: TRBJ1-4; clone_size: -; v_call: TRBV11-2
cdr3_nt: TGTGCCAGCAGTTTTCTAATCGGGGGGGCTGAAGCTTTCTTT; cdr3_aa: CASSFLIGGAEAFF; d_call: -; j_call: TRBJ1-1; clone_size: -; v_call: TRBV28
cdr3_nt: TGCGCCAGCAGCCAATCGGACACTGAAGCTTTCTTT; cdr3_aa: CASSQSDTEAFF; d_call: -; j_call: TRBJ1-1; clone_size: -; v_call: TRBV4-1
cdr3_nt: TGTGCCAGCAGCTCAACACACTACTACGAGCAGTACTTC; cdr3_aa: CASSSTHYYEQYF; d_call: -; j_call: TRBJ2-7; clone_size: -; v_call: TRBV5-6
cdr3_nt: TGTGCCAGCAGCCAACTTGCGGGGGAGATTGGCACAGATACGCAGTATTTT; cdr3_aa: CASSQLAGEIGTDTQYF; d_call: TRBD2; j_call: TRBJ2-3; clone_size: -; v_call: TRBV4-2
cdr3_nt: TGTGCCAGCAGCCCCCGATCGGGTAGTCTGATTTCTGAAGCTTTCTTT; cdr3_aa: CASSPRSGSLISEAFF; d_call: -; j_call: TRBJ1-1; clone_size: -; v_call: TRBV28
cdr3_nt: TGTGCCAGCGCACCGACTAGCGGGCGCAATGAGCAGTTCTTC; cdr3_aa: CASAPTSGRNEQFF; d_call: TRBD2; j_call: TRBJ2-1; clone_size: -; v_call: TRBV13
cdr3_nt: TGTGCCAGCGAACCGGGGAGGGGGCGAACTGAAGCTTTCTTT; cdr3_aa: CASEPGRGRTEAFF; d_call: TRBD1; j_call: TRBJ1-1; clone_size: -; v_call: TRBV28